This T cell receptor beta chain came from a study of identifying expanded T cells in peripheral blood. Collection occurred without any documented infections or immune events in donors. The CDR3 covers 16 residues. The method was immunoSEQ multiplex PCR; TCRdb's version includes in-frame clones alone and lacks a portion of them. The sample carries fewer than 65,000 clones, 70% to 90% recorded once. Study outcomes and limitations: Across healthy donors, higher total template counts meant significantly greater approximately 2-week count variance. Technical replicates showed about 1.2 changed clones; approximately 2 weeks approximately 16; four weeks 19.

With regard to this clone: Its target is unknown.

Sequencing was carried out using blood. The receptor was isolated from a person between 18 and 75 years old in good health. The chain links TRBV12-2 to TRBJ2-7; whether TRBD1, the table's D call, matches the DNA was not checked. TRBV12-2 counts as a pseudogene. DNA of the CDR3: TGTGCAAGTCGCTTAGCGGGGGACAGGGGGCTCTACGAGCAGTACTTC. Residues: CASRLAGDRGLYEQYF.